The clone carrying this TCR beta chain was detected once. Antigen specificity is unknown. These data are taken from a study of CD8 T cells in Susac syndrome. cDNA came from 0.5 to 1 ug RNA primed by random hexamers. A multiplex approach, immunoSEQ multiplex PCR, amplified TCR beta CDR3 across 54 Vbeta and 13 Jbeta. TCRdb processed the immunoSEQ multiplex PCR reads anew with MiXCR; each CDR3 protein has one entry. The table lists approximately 80,000 distinct CDR3 sequences, roughly 95% of them singletons. V shed 0 bases and J shed 6 bases, with 9 bases lying between them. Germline assignment: CDR1 SGHRS and CDR2 YFSETQ. The CDR3 is 13 residues long. Findings and caveats of the study: The authors acknowledged that their TCR sequencing and HLA analysis involved a relatively small number of individuals. In total CD8+ repertoires, sixteen Susac-specific public clones were detected, and CD8+ TEMRA repertoires contained five. CD8+ clonal expansion in Susac was maximal in TEMRA cells and in active patients.

The sequence was collected from a human donor with Susac syndrome. The sequenced sample consisted of CD8+ T cells from PBMCs. The chain links TRBV5-1 to TRBJ1-1; no clear D. CDR3 sequence (DNA): TGCGCCAGCAGCTTGGGAGGTGGGGCTGAAGCTTTCTTT. It specifies CASSLGGGAEAFF. Full variable domain (remainder filled in from reference TRBV5-1 and TRBJ1-1): KAGVTQTPRYLIKTRGQQVTLSCSPISGHRSVSWYQQTPGQGLQFLFEYFSETQRNKGNFPGRFSGRQFSNSRSEMNVSTLELGDSALYLCASSLGGGAEAFFGQGTRLTVV.